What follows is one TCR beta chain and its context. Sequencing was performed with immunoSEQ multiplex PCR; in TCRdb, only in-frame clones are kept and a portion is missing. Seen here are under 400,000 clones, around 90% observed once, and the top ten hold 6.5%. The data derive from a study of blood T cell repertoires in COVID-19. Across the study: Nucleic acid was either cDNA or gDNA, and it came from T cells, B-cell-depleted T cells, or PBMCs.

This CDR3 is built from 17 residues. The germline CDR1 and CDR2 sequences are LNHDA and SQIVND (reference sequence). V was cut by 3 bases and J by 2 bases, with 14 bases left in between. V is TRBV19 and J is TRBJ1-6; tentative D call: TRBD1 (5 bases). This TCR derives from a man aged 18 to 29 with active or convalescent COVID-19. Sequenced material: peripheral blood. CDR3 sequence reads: CASSIREWGTYNSPLHF. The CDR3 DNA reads TGTGCCAGTAGTATCAGGGAATGGGGCACCTATAATTCACCCCTCCACTTT.